Below are 29 T cell receptor beta chains sequenced from a single sample in a study of blood T cell repertoires in COVID-19. Assay used: immunoSEQ multiplex PCR; TCRdb lists only in-frame clones, some missing. Here the sample spans 200,000 or so clones, around 87% being singletons. The sequencing sample was made of PBMCs or T cells enriched from blood (not recorded which). These receptor sequences come from a young man in a cohort exposed to, infected with or recovered from COVID-19 (not recorded which).

This chain links TRBV11-2 with TRBJ2-1; TRBD2 aligns across 10 bases. CDR3 length equals 17 residues. V was clipped by 1 base and J by 5 bases; unmatched bases: 8. Germline CDR1 SGHAT, CDR2 FQNNGV. The CDR3 spells CASSLGARAGGDNEQFF. For the CDR3, the DNA is TGTGCCAGCAGCTTAGGAGCCCGAGCGGGAGGGGACAATGAGCAGTTCTTC.

The V gene is TRBV7-2, the J gene TRBJ2-4, with 7 nucleotides matching TRBD2. Germline CDR1 and CDR2: SGHTA and FQGNSA. V was pared by 4 bases and J by 2 bases, with 11 bases of the junction left unmatched. There are 17 residues in the CDR3. The CDR3 sequence is CASSSLAGGYPKNIQYF. The CDR3 region has the DNA TGTGCCAGCAGCTCCTTAGCGGGTGGCTATCCCAAAAACATTCAGTACTTC.

The chain is built from TRBV5-5 and TRBJ1-1; D is uncertain. The ends were cut back, 4 bases at V and 3 bases at J, with 10 bases in the middle. The germline gives CDR1 SGHKS, CDR2 YYEKEE (reference sequence). CDR3 size: 13 residues. CDR3 bases: TGTGCCAGCAGCACCAGACTTTACACTGAAGCTTTCTTT. It yields the protein CASSTRLYTEAFF.

The chain recombines TRBV7-3 with TRBJ2-3; D unclear. Germline loops: CDR1 SGHTA, CDR2 FQGTGA. V was clipped by 5 bases and J by 4 bases, with 10 bases between them. This CDR3 is built from 13 residues. CDR3 sequence: CASSLPGADTQYF. In DNA, the CDR3 is TGTGCCAGCAGCCTTCCCGGAGCAGATACGCAGTATTTT.

V and J are TRBV28 and TRBJ1-2, with D maybe TRBD1 (5 bases). Germline V CDR1 and CDR2: MDHEN, SYDVKM. There are 15 residues in the CDR3. Trimming took 2 bases from V and 4 from J, leaving 14 bases between them. The CDR3 nucleotides are TGTGCCAGCAGTTTAGTCGACAGAAGATTCTATGGCTACACCTTC. This gives the protein CASSLVDRRFYGYTF.

The V and J genes are TRBV12-3 or TRBV12-4 and TRBJ2-3; 9 positions match TRBD2. CDR3 size: 12 residues. The V gene end was trimmed by 6 bases and the J gene end by 8 bases; junction bases not matched to a gene: 3. The CDR3 DNA reads as TGTGCCAGCAGCCAGACTAGCGGTACGCAGTATTTT. This sequence encodes CASSQTSGTQYF.

The chain carries TRBV7-3 and TRBJ1-1; D gene unclear. CDR1 is SGHTA, CDR2 FQGTGA, per germline. The CDR3 consists of 12 residues. Deletions cut 6 bases from V and 8 bases from J, with 13 bases between. The CDR3 sequence: CASSNQGSEAFF. The CDR3 DNA follows: TGTGCCAGCAGTAACCAAGGGAGCGAAGCTTTCTTT.

The chain employs TRBV1 and TRBJ2-4; the D call TRBD2 from the table was never checked on the DNA. TRBV1 is designated a pseudogene. The CDR3 is made up of 17 amino acids. The CDR3, as DNA: TGCACCAGCAGCCAAGATGAGCAGCGACTAGCCAAAAACATTCAGTACTTC. It yields the protein CTSSQDEQRLAKNIQYF.

This rearrangement joins TRBV5-8 to TRBJ2-4; 7 bases match TRBD1. The CDR3 has 16 residues. Germline lookup yields CDR1 SGHTS and CDR2 YDEGEE. V gave up 0 bases and J gave up 3 bases; unmatched junction bases: 6. This CDR3 is CASSLVGGAGKNIQYF. The CDR3 DNA sequence: TGTGCCAGCAGCTTGGTAGGGGGCGCCGGCAAAAACATTCAGTACTTC.

The chain combines TRBV5-8 with TRBJ2-1; maybe TRBD1 (5 bases). The CDR3 is made up of 15 amino acids. Trimming took 0 bases from V and 0 from J, leaving 7 bases between them. CDR1 and CDR2 from the germline V gene are SGHTS and YDEGEE. The CDR3 loop reads CASSLGRASYNEQFF. DNA of the CDR3: TGTGCCAGCAGCTTGGGCAGGGCCTCCTACAATGAGCAGTTCTTC.

V and J are TRBV6-5 and TRBJ1-1; 8 nucleotides match TRBD1. The V gene's germline CDR1 is MNHEY and CDR2 SVGAGI. The CDR3 totals 13 residues. V lost 6 bases and J lost 3; bases outside the gene matches: 3. The CDR3 here is CASSLQGDTEAFF. For the CDR3, the DNA is TGTGCCAGCAGCCTACAGGGGGACACTGAAGCTTTCTTT.

V is TRBV19 and J is TRBJ1-1; D is unresolved. In germline, CDR1 is LNHDA, CDR2 SQIVND (reference sequence). The length of the CDR3 is 16 residues. Trimming left V 4 bases short and J 0 bases short, with 15 bases between. CDR3 in amino acids: CASSTRGQSLNTEAFF. The CDR3 DNA reads TGTGCCAGTAGTACCCGGGGTCAATCCCTGAACACTGAAGCTTTCTTT.

This chain joins TRBV6-5 and TRBJ2-7, with 8 bases identical to TRBD2. V lost 6 bases to trimming and J lost 7 bases; unmatched junction nucleotides: 14. Germline loops: CDR1 MNHEY, CDR2 SVGAGI. The CDR3 runs 15 residues. This CDR3 is CASRIPGLGSEEQYF. DNA of the CDR3: TGTGCCAGCAGAATACCGGGACTAGGGTCGGAAGAGCAGTACTTC.

The chain recombines TRBV7-6 with TRBJ2-2; TRBD2 matches at 11 bases. The V and J ends lost 5 bases and 15 bases, in that order; junction bases with no gene match: 14. CDR1 is SGHVS and CDR2 is FNYEAQ in the germline V gene. The CDR3 extends over 15 amino acids. CDR3 region: CASSPPWGGTSGLFF. DNA of the CDR3: TGTGCCAGCAGCCCGCCCTGGGGCGGGACTAGCGGCTTGTTTTTT. The full variable domain, its missing parts supplied by reference TRBV7-6 and TRBJ2-2, is GAGVSQSPRYKVTKRGQDVALRCDPISGHVSLYWYRQALGQGPEFLTYFNYEAQQDKSGLPNDRFSAERPEGSISTLTIQRTEQRDSAMYRCASSPPWGGTSGLFFGEGSRLTVL.

J is TRBJ1-1 and V is TRBV19; 11 nucleotides align to TRBD1. Germline CDR1 and CDR2: LNHDA and SQIVND (reference sequence). The CDR3 is 14 amino acids. With 5 bases clipped from V and 6 bases from J, the junction kept 5 bases outside the gene matches. The CDR3 region is CASSLPDRGPEAFF. In DNA, the CDR3 is TGTGCCAGTAGTCTACCGGACAGGGGGCCTGAAGCTTTCTTT.

The chain combines TRBV28 with TRBJ2-1; 9 bases match TRBD1. In germline, CDR1 is MDHEN, CDR2 SYDVKM. CDR3 length: 16 amino acids. Trimming cost V 6 bases and J 8 bases; bases outside gene matches: 14. The chain's CDR3 is CASSRFTGTGSHEQFF. CDR3 nucleotides: TGTGCCAGCAGCCGCTTTACCGGGACAGGGAGTCATGAGCAGTTCTTC.

The chain's CDR3 is CASSLVEGQGNQETQYF. DNA of the CDR3: TGTGCCAGCAGCTTAGTAGAGGGACAGGGCAATCAAGAGACCCAGTACTTC. This chain uses TRBV7-9 with TRBJ2-5, with 9 bases aligning to TRBD1. V lost 1 base, J lost 2 bases, and 8 bases stayed unmatched. This CDR3 contains 17 residues. Germline V lookup: CDR1 SEHNR, CDR2 FQNEAQ (reference sequence).

This clone was detected once. The rearrangement uses TRBV11-2 and TRBJ2-7, with TRBD1 as a possible D gene (5 bases). This CDR3 is 16 amino acids long. V shed 4 bases and J shed 3 bases, with 19 bases lying between them. Germline CDR1 SGHAT, CDR2 FQNNGV. CDR3 nucleotides: TGTGCCAGCAGCTCTATTTCCGCAGGGAACTTCTACGAGCAGTACTTC. Its protein is CASSSISAGNFYEQYF.

The chain combines TRBV28 with TRBJ2-5; TRBD1 might be the D (5 bases). The CDR3 totals 16 residues. V was pared by 5 bases and J by 0 bases, with 16 bases between. The germline CDR1 and CDR2 sequences are MDHEN and SYDVKM. This CDR3 reads CASSLTFDSNQETQYF. The CDR3 DNA follows: TGTGCCAGCAGTCTAACCTTTGACAGCAACCAAGAGACCCAGTACTTC.

The chain carries TRBV6-5 and TRBJ2-5; D remains ambiguous. The CDR3 is made up of 14 amino acids. CDR1 is MNHEY and CDR2 is SVGAGI in the germline V gene. The V and J ends lost 7 bases and 0 bases respectively, with 12 bases between them. Here the CDR3 DNA reads TGTGCCAGCACCGCGAGAGTGTACCAAGAGACCCAGTACTTC. Amino acids: CASTARVYQETQYF.

The gene calls are TRBV27 and TRBJ1-1, with D maybe TRBD1 (5 bases). Trimming stripped 1 base from V and 4 bases from J, with 22 bases between. There are 18 residues in the CDR3. CDR1 is MNHEY and CDR2 is SMNVEV in the germline V gene (reference sequence). The CDR3 here is CASSLWMGGEGRGTEAFF. The CDR3 nucleotides are TGTGCCAGCAGTTTATGGATGGGGGGTGAGGGTAGGGGCACTGAAGCTTTCTTT.

The genes are TRBV28 and TRBJ2-3; possible D gene TRBD1, 5 bases. The germline gives CDR1 MDHEN, CDR2 SYDVKM. V dropped 7 bases and J dropped 5 bases, with 16 bases sitting between them. The CDR3 is 14 residues long. The CDR3 region is CASTRTFSEDTQYF. CDR3 sequence (DNA): TGTGCCAGCACGCGGACATTCTCGGAAGATACGCAGTATTTT. Based on the CDR3 plus reference TRBV28 and TRBJ2-3, the full variable domain is DVKVTQSSRYLVKRTGEKVFLECVQDMDHENMFWYRQDPGLGLRLIYFSYDVKMKEKGDIPEGYSVSREKKERFSLILESASTNQTSMYLCASTRTFSEDTQYFGPGTRLTVL.

This chain uses TRBV7-9 with TRBJ2-3, with TRBD2 identical over 12 bases. Germline CDR1 reads SEHNR; CDR2 reads FQNEAQ (reference sequence). The ends lost 5 bases at V and 1 base at J; junction bases unmatched: 10. The CDR3 runs 18 residues. The chain's CDR3 is CASSPARLAGDGTDTQYF. The CDR3 DNA is TGTGCCAGCAGCCCAGCGCGACTAGCGGGGGATGGCACAGATACGCAGTATTTT.

The chain combines TRBV7-3 with TRBJ2-1; 12 bases are shared with TRBD2. With 5 bases clipped from V and 0 bases from J, the junction kept 14 bases outside the gene matches. The CDR3 length is 20 residues. The germline V gene has CDR1 SGHTA and CDR2 FQGTGA. The DNA for the CDR3 is TGTGCCAGCAGCCTTAGACTAGCGGGGGCCACAGGGAGCTCCTACAATGAGCAGTTCTTC. This translates into CASSLRLAGATGSSYNEQFF.

The chain uses TRBV7-9 and TRBJ2-2; TRBD1 aligns across 9 bases. The length of the CDR3 is 14 residues. Looked up from germline, CDR1 is SEHNR and CDR2 is FQNEAQ (reference sequence). V was pared by 7 bases and J by 6 bases, with 6 bases of the junction left unmatched. CDR3 protein: CASNRDRESGELFF. For the CDR3, the DNA is TGTGCCAGCAACCGGGACAGGGAGTCCGGGGAGCTGTTTTTT.

The J gene is TRBJ2-2, the V gene TRBV19; 10 bases fit TRBD1. V lost 11 bases to trimming and J lost 1 base; unmatched junction nucleotides: 16. The CDR3 totals 18 residues. Germline V gene lookup returns CDR1 LNHDA and CDR2 SQIVND (reference sequence). This CDR3 reads CAALFRDRGNWNTGELFF. As DNA, the CDR3 is TGTGCCGCTCTATTCCGGGACAGGGGTAATTGGAACACCGGGGAGCTGTTTTTT.

The rearrangement joins TRBV19 to TRBJ2-3; TRBD2 matches 8 bases. Germline loops: CDR1 LNHDA, CDR2 SQIVND (reference sequence). The CDR3 extends over 11 amino acids. J was trimmed by 12 bases and V by 5 bases; bases with no gene match: 4. This chain's CDR3 is CASSGLASQYF. CDR3 nucleotides: TGTGCCAGTAGTGGACTAGCCTCCCAGTATTTT.

The genes are TRBV6-6 and TRBJ1-2; TRBD1 matches at 8 bases. Germline V gene data show CDR1 as MNHNY and CDR2 as SVGAGI (reference sequence). This CDR3 has 14 residues. V shed 5 bases and J 6 bases; nucleotides not matched to a gene: 8. The CDR3 bases are TGTGCCAGCAGTCCATCGGGACAGGTAGATGGCTACACCTTC. It codes for CASSPSGQVDGYTF.

This clone was seen a handful of times. The chain recombines TRBV13 with TRBJ1-3; weak D call: TRBD1 (5 bases). The CDR3 runs 12 residues. V lost 8 bases and J lost 6, with 11 bases in between. Germline lookup yields CDR1 PRHDT and CDR2 FYEKMQ (reference sequence). In DNA form, the CDR3 reads TGTGCCAGCGCGGCGGGGGTAAACACCATATATTTT. Protein product: CASAAGVNTIYF. Supplemented by reference TRBV13 and TRBJ1-3, the full variable domain reads AAGVIQSPRHLIKEKRETATLKCYPIPRHDTVYWYQQGPGQDPQFLISFYEKMQSDKGSIPDRFSAQQFSDYHSELNMSSLELGDSALYFCASAAGVNTIYFGEGSWLTVV.